This T cell receptor (beta chain) emerged from a study of blood T cell repertoires in COVID-19. Study as a whole: The analysed material was cDNA or gDNA that came from T cells, B-cell-depleted T cells, or PBMCs.

Source study methods: The authors estimated nucleated cell counts from reference gene primer amplification. Measured with immunoSEQ multiplex PCR; TCRdb has only the in-frame clones, and not every one. The DNA gave D and trimming, while V, J and clone size come from that table. The data contain 330,000 or so clones, around 90% of them seen just once; the ten biggest clones take up around 9.9%. Recruited during active infection, patients (from Seattle) were subsequently followed longitudinally. Germline CDR1 is KGHDR and CDR2 is SFDVKD. The CDR3 consists of 16 residues. V was shortened by 3 bases and J by 4 bases, with 14 bases between the two germline ends.

The sequencing input was peripheral blood. The rearrangement joins TRBV24-1 to TRBJ2-2; tentative D call: TRBD1 (6 bases). The sequence derives from a man between 25 and 39 years old with COVID-19, enrolled during active disease. CDR3 nucleotides: TGTGCCACCAGTGATGCAACAGGGTCAGGCACCGGGGAGCTGTTTTTT. It encodes CATSDATGSGTGELFF.